One sample yielded the 24 T cell receptor beta chains listed below, sequenced in a study of memory CD4+ T cells and cytomegalovirus serostatus. Some clones are missing from TCRdb's copy, which holds only in-frame ones; the method was immunoSEQ multiplex PCR. The top ten hold approximately 2.8% of the sample, which has 80,000 or so clones, around 80% seen once. The sort gate was single viable CD3+CD4+CD8-CD45RO+ cells for memory CD4+ T cells. Specimen: memory CD4+ T cells from blood. The receptors here all came from an adult in good health and CMV-seropositive.

The V and J genes are TRBV19 and TRBJ1-1, with D unresolved. The CDR3 runs 13 residues. The V gene lost 4 bases and the J gene lost 1 base, with 7 bases spanning the gap. Germline values: CDR1 LNHDA, CDR2 SQIVND (reference sequence). CDR3 sequence (DNA): TGTGCCAGTAGTAACCGGGAGAACACTGAAGCTTTCTTT. Its translation: CASSNRENTEAFF.

V usage is TRBV9 and J usage is TRBJ1-1, with 8 bases fitting TRBD1. CDR1 is SGDLS, CDR2 YYNGEE, per germline. Unmatched junction bases numbered 3, after V lost 4 bases and J lost 4 bases. The CDR3 extends over 13 amino acids. The CDR3 coding sequence is TGTGCCAGCAGCCTCGGGACAGGCACTGAAGCTTTCTTT. The encoded protein is CASSLGTGTEAFF.

The CDR3 DNA sequence: TGTGCCAGCAGCTTAGCGGGCTCCTTCCAAGAGACCCAGTACTTC. It yields the protein CASSLAGSFQETQYF. The chain uses TRBV7-9 and TRBJ2-5; D is unresolved. Germline CDR1 is SEHNR and CDR2 is FQNEAQ (reference sequence). The CDR3 sequence is 15 residues long. V was clipped by 0 bases and J by 1 base, with 9 bases between them.

This clone was found once. The chain has TRBV7-9 and TRBJ2-7, with 10 bases aligning to TRBD1. CDR1 SEHNR and CDR2 FQNEAQ come from the germline V gene (reference sequence). The CDR3 has 15 amino acids. V dropped 8 bases and J dropped 2; count of bases not matched to a gene: 9. As DNA, the CDR3 is TGTGCCAGCCACAAGTGGGACAGGGGTACCTACGAGCAGTACTTC. As protein: CASHKWDRGTYEQYF.

The chain is built from TRBV5-1 and TRBJ1-1; no firm D call. The CDR3 consists of 14 residues. Germline assignment: CDR1 SGHRS and CDR2 YFSETQ. V lost 0 bases to trimming and J lost 6 bases, with 12 bases between them. This CDR3 is CASSLADRIPEAFF. The CDR3 nucleotides read TGCGCCAGCAGCTTGGCCGATCGAATTCCTGAAGCTTTCTTT.

The table lists this clone with a count of one. V is TRBV7-2 and J is TRBJ1-2; the D gene is possibly TRBD1 (5 bases). Trimming removed 5 bases from V and 8 bases from J, with 12 bases in between. The CDR3 sequence is 12 residues long. The V gene's germline CDR1 is SGHTA and CDR2 FQGNSA. The DNA for the CDR3 is TGTGCCAGCAGCCAAGGGGCCCGGGGCTACACCTTC. Translating gives CASSQGARGYTF.

The gene calls are TRBV7-9 and TRBJ2-2; D remains ambiguous. Germline CDR1 is SEHNR and CDR2 is FQNEAQ (reference sequence). The germline V and J ends were trimmed by 5 bases and 2 bases, with 12 bases remaining between them. This CDR3 has 15 residues. The CDR3 nucleotides are TGTGCCAGCAGCCGACGACAAACTAACACCGGGGAGCTGTTTTTT. It translates to CASSRRQTNTGELFF. Complete variable domain (other parts from reference TRBV7-9 and TRBJ2-2): DTGVSQNPRHKITKRGQNVTFRCDPISEHNRLYWYRQTLGQGPEFLTYFQNEAQLEKSRLLSDRFSAERPKGSFSTLEIQRTEQGDSAMYLCASSRRQTNTGELFFGEGSRLTVL.

This chain links TRBV28 with TRBJ1-1, with a possible D match to TRBD1 (5 bases). V lost 6 bases and J 3 bases, leaving 17 bases between the germline ends. The CDR3 covers 15 residues. Looked up from germline, CDR1 is MDHEN and CDR2 is SYDVKM. The DNA of the CDR3 is TGTGCCAGCAGGGACACAGCTCCTTCTTACACTGAAGCTTTCTTT. Its translation is CASRDTAPSYTEAFF.

The V gene is TRBV4-3, the J gene TRBJ2-1; 12 bases are shared with TRBD2. Germline assignment: CDR1 LGHNA and CDR2 YSLEER. This CDR3 region has 16 residues. Trimming took 3 bases from V and 10 from J; bases not matched to a gene: 10. In DNA, the CDR3 is TGCGCCAGCAGCCAGCGACTAGCGGGAGCCACCAGCGAGCAGTTCTTC. Translation: CASSQRLAGATSEQFF.

DNA for the CDR3: TGTGCCAGCAGCTTGGCAGGACAAGGCCCTTTTCCTCTCGATCAGCCCCAGCATTTT. This sequence encodes CASSLAGQGPFPLDQPQHF. This sequence joins TRBV5-4 and TRBJ1-5, with D possibly being TRBD1 (5 bases). CDR3 length equals 19 residues. From germline, CDR1 is SGHNT and CDR2 YYREEE (reference sequence). V was trimmed by 0 bases and J by 5 bases, leaving 24 bases between them. The variable domain in full, with the rest retrieved from reference TRBV5-4 and TRBJ1-5, is ETGVTQSPTHLIKTRGQQVTLRCSSQSGHNTVSWYQQALGQGPQFIFQYYREEENGRGNFPPRFSGLQFPNYSSELNVNALELDDSALYLCASSLAGQGPFPLDQPQHFGDGTRLSIL.

CDR3 sequence (DNA): TGTGCCTGGAGCAGAGGTTTTATCTCTGGAAACACCATATATTTT. Amino acid sequence: CAWSRGFISGNTIYF. This sequence joins TRBV30 and TRBJ1-3, with unresolved D. CDR3 length equals 15 residues. CDR1 is GTSNPN and CDR2 is SVGIG in the germline V gene (reference sequence). Trimming took 3 bases from V and 0 from J, leaving 12 bases between them.

The gene calls are TRBV6-6 and TRBJ2-5, with TRBD2 matching 9 bases. The CDR3 runs to 14 residues. Per the germline V gene, CDR1 is MNHNY and CDR2 is SVGAGI (reference sequence). The V and J ends lost 4 bases and 5 bases, in that order; junction bases with no gene match: 5. CDR3 nucleotides: TGTGCCAGCAGTTGGGCGAGCGGGAGGGAGACCCAGTACTTC. Translated, it gives CASSWASGRETQYF.

This chain joins TRBV18 and TRBJ1-1; maybe TRBD1 (5 bases). This CDR3 region has 12 residues. Trimming stripped 0 bases from V and 10 bases from J, with 9 bases between. CDR1 is KGHSH, CDR2 LQKENI, per germline. CDR3 sequence (DNA): TGTGCCAGCTCACCACCGGCTGGGGCAGCTTTCTTT. This sequence encodes CASSPPAGAAFF. Complete variable domain (other parts from reference TRBV18 and TRBJ1-1): NAGVMQNPRHLVRRRGQEARLRCSPMKGHSHVYWYRQLPEEGLKFMVYLQKENIIDESGMPKERFSAEFPKEGPSILRIQQVVRGDSAAYFCASSPPAGAAFFGQGTRLTVV.

This clone is deemed medium-sized. The CDR3 loop is CASNSLPSNQPQHF. CDR3 nucleotides: TGTGCCAGCAACAGCCTACCCAGCAATCAGCCCCAGCATTTT. V and J are TRBV2 and TRBJ1-5; D is unclear. The V end was cut by 7 bases, the J end by 1 base, with 11 bases between. The V gene's germline CDR1 is SNHLY and CDR2 FYNNEI. This CDR3 is built from 14 residues.

The chain has TRBV10-3 and TRBJ2-2; D uncertain. Trimming took off 8 bases at V and 2 bases at J, with 15 bases between the two ends. This CDR3 region has 15 residues. Germline CDR1 ENHRY, CDR2 SYGVKD. DNA for the CDR3: TGTGCCATCGGGCGAACTAACCTAAACACCGGGGAGCTGTTTTTT. The encoded protein is CAIGRTNLNTGELFF.

The chain is built from TRBV5-4 and TRBJ2-3; 10 positions match TRBD1. After removal of 2 bases from V and 2 bases from J, the junction contained 2 bases not matched to a gene. The germline V gene has CDR1 SGHNT and CDR2 YYREEE (reference sequence). The length of the CDR3 is 15 residues. CDR3 sequence (DNA): TGTGCCAGCAGCTTAGGGACAGGGGACACAGATACGCAGTATTTT. As protein: CASSLGTGDTDTQYF.

V is TRBV5-1 and J is TRBJ1-4; the D is unclear. From germline, CDR1 is SGHRS and CDR2 YFSETQ. The CDR3 spans 14 residues. V lost 1 base and J 4 bases, leaving 8 bases between the germline ends. The CDR3 sequence is CASSLPGDNEKLFF. DNA of the CDR3: TGCGCCAGCAGCTTGCCCGGGGATAATGAAAAACTGTTTTTT.

This rearrangement joins TRBV7-9 to TRBJ2-1; TRBD2 matches 10 bases. V lost 3 bases and J lost 6; bases outside the gene matches: 14. Germline V CDR1 and CDR2: SEHNR, FQNEAQ (reference sequence). CDR3 length equals 18 residues. The chain's CDR3 is CASSFPVRLAGVRNEQFF. The CDR3 DNA sequence: TGTGCCAGCAGCTTCCCGGTGCGGCTAGCGGGAGTACGCAATGAGCAGTTCTTC.

V and J are TRBV19 and TRBJ1-4; 8 bases line up with TRBD1. The germline CDR1 and CDR2 sequences are LNHDA and SQIVND (reference sequence). With V trimmed by 5 bases and J by 7 bases, 12 bases remained unmatched. There are 16 residues in the CDR3. The CDR3 region is CASSDTLTGAAEKLFF. CDR3 sequence (DNA): TGTGCCAGTAGTGACACTTTGACAGGGGCCGCTGAAAAACTGTTTTTT. Complete variable domain (other parts from reference TRBV19 and TRBJ1-4): DGGITQSPKYLFRKEGQNVTLSCEQNLNHDAMYWYRQDPGQGLRLIYYSQIVNDFQKGDIAEGYSVSREKKESFPLTVTSAQKNPTAFYLCASSDTLTGAAEKLFFGSGTQLSVL.

The rearrangement uses TRBV2 and TRBJ2-3; no clear D. The CDR3 length is 12 residues. Germline loops: CDR1 SNHLY, CDR2 FYNNEI. V lost 3 bases and J lost 6, with 7 bases in between. CDR3 residues: CASSDWVDTQYF. The CDR3 bases are TGTGCCAGCAGTGATTGGGTGGATACGCAGTATTTT.

This clone was observed a few times. The same CDR3 arises from other DNA sequences in this sample as well. CDR3 in DNA: TGCGCCAGCAGCCTCGGACTAGCTGTTAGCACAGATACGCAGTATTTT. This sequence encodes CASSLGLAVSTDTQYF. This rearrangement joins TRBV5-1 to TRBJ2-3, with TRBD2 identical over 8 bases. Germline CDR1 is SGHRS and CDR2 is YFSETQ. The CDR3 loop spans 16 amino acids. V lost 4 bases and J lost 0; bases outside the gene matches: 7. Supplemented by reference TRBV5-1 and TRBJ2-3, the full variable domain reads KAGVTQTPRYLIKTRGQQVTLSCSPISGHRSVSWYQQTPGQGLQFLFEYFSETQRNKGNFPGRFSGRQFSNSRSEMNVSTLELGDSALYLCASSLGLAVSTDTQYFGPGTRLTVL.

V gene TRBV10-1 combines with J gene TRBJ2-1; TRBD1 matches at 9 bases. CDR1 and CDR2 from the germline V gene are WNHNN and SYGVQD (reference sequence). V dropped 6 bases and J dropped 9; count of bases not matched to a gene: 12. The CDR3 runs to 15 residues. CDR3 sequence: CASRPTGGERGEQFF. The CDR3 coding sequence is TGCGCCAGCAGACCTACAGGGGGCGAGAGAGGTGAGCAGTTCTTC.

This chain joins TRBV4-1 and TRBJ1-3, with D possibly TRBD1 on 5 matching bases. The CDR3 runs to 16 residues. The germline CDR1 and CDR2 sequences are MGHRA and YSYEKL. The V end was cut by 4 bases, the J end by 0 bases, with 13 bases between. The CDR3 loop is CASSPWDRGSGNTIYF. The DNA of the CDR3 is TGCGCCAGCAGCCCATGGGACCGAGGCTCTGGAAACACCATATATTTT.

The chain links TRBV5-1 to TRBJ2-1; 7 nucleotides line up with TRBD2. In germline, CDR1 is SGHRS, CDR2 YFSETQ. After removal of 1 base from V and 14 bases from J, the junction contained 9 bases not matched to a gene. This CDR3 contains 13 residues. This CDR3 reads CASSLTSGGSKFF. The CDR3 coding sequence is TGCGCCAGCAGCTTGACTTCGGGCGGGAGTAAGTTCTTC.